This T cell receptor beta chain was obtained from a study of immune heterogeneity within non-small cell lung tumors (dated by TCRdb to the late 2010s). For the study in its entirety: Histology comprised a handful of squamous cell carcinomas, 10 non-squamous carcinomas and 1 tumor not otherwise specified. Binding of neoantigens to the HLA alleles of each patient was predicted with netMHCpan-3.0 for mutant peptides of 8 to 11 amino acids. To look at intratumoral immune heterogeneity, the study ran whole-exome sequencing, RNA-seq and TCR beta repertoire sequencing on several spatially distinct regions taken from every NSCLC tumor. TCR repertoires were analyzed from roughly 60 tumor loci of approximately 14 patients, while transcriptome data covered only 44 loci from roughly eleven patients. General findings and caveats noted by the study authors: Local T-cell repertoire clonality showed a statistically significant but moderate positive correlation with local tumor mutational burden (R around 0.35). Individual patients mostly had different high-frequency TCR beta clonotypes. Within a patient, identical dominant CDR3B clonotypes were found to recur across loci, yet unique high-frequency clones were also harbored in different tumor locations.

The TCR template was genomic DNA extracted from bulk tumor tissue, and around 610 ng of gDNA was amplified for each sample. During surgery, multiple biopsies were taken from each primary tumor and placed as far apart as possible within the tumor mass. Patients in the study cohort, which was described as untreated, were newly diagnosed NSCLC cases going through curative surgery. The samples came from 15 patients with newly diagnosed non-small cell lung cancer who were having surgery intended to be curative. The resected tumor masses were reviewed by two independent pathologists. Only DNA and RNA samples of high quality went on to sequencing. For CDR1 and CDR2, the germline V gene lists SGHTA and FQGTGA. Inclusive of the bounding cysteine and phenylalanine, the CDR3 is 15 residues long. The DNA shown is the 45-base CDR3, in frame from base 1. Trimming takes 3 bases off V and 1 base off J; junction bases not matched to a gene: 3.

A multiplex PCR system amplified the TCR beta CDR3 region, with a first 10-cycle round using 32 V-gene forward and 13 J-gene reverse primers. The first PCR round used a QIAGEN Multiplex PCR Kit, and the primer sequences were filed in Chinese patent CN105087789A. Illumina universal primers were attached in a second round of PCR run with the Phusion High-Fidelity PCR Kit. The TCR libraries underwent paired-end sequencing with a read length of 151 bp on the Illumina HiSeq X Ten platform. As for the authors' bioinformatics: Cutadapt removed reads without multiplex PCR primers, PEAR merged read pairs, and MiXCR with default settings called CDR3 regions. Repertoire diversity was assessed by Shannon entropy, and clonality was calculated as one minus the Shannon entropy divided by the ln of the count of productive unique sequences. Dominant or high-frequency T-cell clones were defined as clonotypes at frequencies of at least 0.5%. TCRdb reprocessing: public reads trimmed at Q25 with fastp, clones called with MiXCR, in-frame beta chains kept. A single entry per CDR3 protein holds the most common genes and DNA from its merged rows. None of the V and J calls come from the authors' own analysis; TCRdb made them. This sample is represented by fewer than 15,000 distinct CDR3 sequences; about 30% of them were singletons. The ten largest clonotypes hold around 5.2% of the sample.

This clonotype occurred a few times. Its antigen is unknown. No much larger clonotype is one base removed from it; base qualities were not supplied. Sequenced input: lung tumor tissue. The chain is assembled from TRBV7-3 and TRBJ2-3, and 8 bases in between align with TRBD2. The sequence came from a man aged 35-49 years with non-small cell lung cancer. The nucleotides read TGTGCCAGCAGCTTGGGACTAGGAGGCACAGATACGCAGTATTTT. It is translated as CASSLGLGGTDTQYF.